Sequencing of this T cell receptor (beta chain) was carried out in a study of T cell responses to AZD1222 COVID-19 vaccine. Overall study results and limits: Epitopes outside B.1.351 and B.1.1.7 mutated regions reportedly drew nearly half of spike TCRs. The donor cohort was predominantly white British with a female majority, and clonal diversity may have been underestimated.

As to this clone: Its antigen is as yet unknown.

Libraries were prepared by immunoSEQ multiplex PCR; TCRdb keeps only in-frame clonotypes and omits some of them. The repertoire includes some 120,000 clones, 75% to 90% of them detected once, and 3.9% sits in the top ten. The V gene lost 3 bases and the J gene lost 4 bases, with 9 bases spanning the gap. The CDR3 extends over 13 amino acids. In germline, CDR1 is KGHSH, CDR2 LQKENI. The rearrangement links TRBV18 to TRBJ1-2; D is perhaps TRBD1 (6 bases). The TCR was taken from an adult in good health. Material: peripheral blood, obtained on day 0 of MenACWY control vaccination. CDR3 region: CASSPNRVYGYTF. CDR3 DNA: TGTGCCAGCTCACCGAACAGGGTCTATGGCTACACCTTC. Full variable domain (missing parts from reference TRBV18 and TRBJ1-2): NAGVMQNPRHLVRRRGQEARLRCSPMKGHSHVYWYRQLPEEGLKFMVYLQKENIIDESGMPKERFSAEFPKEGPSILRIQQVVRGDSAAYFCASSPNRVYGYTFGSGTRLTVV.